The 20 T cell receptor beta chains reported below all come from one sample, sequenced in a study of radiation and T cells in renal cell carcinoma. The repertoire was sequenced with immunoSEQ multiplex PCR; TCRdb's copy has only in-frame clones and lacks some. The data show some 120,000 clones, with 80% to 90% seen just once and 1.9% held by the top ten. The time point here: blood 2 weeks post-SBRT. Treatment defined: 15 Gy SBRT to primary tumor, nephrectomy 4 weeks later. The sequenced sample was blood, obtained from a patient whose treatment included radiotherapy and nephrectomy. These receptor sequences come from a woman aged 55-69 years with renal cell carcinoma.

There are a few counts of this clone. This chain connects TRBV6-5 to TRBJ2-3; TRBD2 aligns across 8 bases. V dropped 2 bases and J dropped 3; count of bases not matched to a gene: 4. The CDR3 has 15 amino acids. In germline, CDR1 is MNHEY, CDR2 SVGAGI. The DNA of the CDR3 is TGTGCCAGCAGTTACGACGCTAGCGGGACAGATACGCAGTATTTT. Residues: CASSYDASGTDTQYF.

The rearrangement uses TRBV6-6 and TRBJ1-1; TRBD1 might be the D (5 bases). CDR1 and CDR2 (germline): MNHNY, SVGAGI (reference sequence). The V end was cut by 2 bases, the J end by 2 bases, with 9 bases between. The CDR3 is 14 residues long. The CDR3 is CASSYGAGNTEAFF. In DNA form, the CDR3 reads TGTGCCAGCAGTTACGGGGCGGGAAACACTGAAGCTTTCTTT.

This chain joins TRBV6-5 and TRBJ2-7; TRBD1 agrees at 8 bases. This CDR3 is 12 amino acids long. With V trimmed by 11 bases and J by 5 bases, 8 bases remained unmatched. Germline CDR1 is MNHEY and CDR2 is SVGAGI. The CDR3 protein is CAGVRQGNEQYF. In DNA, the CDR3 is TGTGCCGGAGTTCGACAGGGGAACGAGCAGTACTTC.

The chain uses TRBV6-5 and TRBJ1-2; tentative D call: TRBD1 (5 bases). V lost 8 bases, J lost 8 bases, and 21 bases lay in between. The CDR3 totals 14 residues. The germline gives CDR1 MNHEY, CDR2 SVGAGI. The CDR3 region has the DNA TGTGCCAGCGGGAGAGGTGGGGCTATTTTAGGCTACACCTTC. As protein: CASGRGGAILGYTF.

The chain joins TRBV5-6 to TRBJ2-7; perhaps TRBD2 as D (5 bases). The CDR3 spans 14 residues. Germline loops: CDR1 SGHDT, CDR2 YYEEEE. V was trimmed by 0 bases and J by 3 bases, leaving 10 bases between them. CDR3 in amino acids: CASSLAGVIYEQYF. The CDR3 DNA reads TGTGCCAGCAGCTTGGCCGGGGTCATCTACGAGCAGTACTTC. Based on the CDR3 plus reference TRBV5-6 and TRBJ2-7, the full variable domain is DAGVTQSPTHLIKTRGQQVTLRCSPKSGHDTVSWYQQALGQGPQFIFQYYEEEERQRGNFPDRFSGHQFPNYSSELNVNALLLGDSALYLCASSLAGVIYEQYFGPGTRLTVT.

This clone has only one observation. As DNA, the CDR3 is TGTGCCAGTAGCGTAGCGGGGGGGTCCGCAGATACGCAGTATTTT. Its protein product is CASSVAGGSADTQYF. This rearrangement joins TRBV19 to TRBJ2-3, with 11 positions matching TRBD2. Germline loops: CDR1 LNHDA, CDR2 SQIVND (reference sequence). CDR3 length equals 15 residues. The V segment lost 6 bases and the J segment 4 bases; nucleotides outside the gene matches: 6.

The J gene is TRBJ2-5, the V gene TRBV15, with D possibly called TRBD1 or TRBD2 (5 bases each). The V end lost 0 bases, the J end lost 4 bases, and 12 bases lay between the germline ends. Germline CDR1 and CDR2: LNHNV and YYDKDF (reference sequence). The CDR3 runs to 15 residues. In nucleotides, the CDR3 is TGTGCCACCAGCAGAGATGTGGGGGATGGAGAGACCCAGTACTTC. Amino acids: CATSRDVGDGETQYF.

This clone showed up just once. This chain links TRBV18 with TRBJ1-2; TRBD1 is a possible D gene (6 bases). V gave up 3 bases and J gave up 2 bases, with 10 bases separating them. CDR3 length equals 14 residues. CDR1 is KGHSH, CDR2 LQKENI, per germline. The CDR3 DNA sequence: TGTGCCAGCTCACCTACTAGGGGGAACTATGGCTACACCTTC. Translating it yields CASSPTRGNYGYTF.

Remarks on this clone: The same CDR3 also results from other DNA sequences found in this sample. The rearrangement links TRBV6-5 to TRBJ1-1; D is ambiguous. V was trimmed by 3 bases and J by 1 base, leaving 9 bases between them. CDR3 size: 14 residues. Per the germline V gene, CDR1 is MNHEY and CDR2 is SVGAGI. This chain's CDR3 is CASSYSAGNTEAFF. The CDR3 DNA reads TGTGCCAGCAGTTATTCTGCAGGGAACACTGAAGCTTTCTTT.

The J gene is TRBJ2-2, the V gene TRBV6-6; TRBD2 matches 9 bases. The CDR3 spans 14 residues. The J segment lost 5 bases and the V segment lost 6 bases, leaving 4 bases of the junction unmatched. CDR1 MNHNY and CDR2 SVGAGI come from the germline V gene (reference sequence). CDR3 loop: CASRAAGGTGELFF. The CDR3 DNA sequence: TGTGCCAGCAGGGCGGCGGGGGGGACCGGGGAGCTGTTTTTT.

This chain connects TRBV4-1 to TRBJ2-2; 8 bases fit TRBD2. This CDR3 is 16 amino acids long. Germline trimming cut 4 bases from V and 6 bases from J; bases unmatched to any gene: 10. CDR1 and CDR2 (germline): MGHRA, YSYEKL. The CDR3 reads CASSPPRGALPGELFF. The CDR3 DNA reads TGCGCCAGCAGCCCCCCGCGGGGGGCGCTCCCCGGGGAGCTGTTTTTT.

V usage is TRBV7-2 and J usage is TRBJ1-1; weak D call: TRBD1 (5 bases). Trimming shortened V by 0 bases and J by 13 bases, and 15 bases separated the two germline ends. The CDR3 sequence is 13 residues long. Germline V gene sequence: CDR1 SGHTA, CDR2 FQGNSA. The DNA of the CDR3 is TGTGCCAGCAGCTTAGCGGAGGCGGGGGTCGATTTCTTT. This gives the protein CASSLAEAGVDFF.

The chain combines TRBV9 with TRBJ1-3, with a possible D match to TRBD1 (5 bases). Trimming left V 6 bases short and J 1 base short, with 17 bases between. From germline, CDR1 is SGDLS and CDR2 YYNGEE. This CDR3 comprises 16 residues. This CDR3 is CASTSGAGGSGNTIYF. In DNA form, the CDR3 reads TGTGCCAGCACCAGCGGGGCGGGGGGATCTGGAAACACCATATATTTT. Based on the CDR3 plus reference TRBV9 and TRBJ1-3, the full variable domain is DSGVTQTPKHLITATGQRVTLRCSPRSGDLSVYWYQQSLDQGLQFLIQYYNGEERAKGNILERFSAQQFPDLHSELNLSSLELGDSALYFCASTSGAGGSGNTIYFGEGSWLTVV.

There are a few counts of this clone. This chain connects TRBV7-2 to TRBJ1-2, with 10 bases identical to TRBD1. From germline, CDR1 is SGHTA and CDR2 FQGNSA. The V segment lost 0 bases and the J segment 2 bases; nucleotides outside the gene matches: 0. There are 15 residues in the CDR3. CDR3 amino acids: CASSLAGQGNYGYTF. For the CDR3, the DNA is TGTGCCAGCAGCTTAGCGGGACAGGGGAACTATGGCTACACCTTC. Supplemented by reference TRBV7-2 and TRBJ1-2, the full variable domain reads GAGVSQSPSNKVTEKGKDVELRCDPISGHTALYWYRQSLGQGLEFLIYFQGNSAPDKSGLPSDRFSAERTGGSVSTLTIQRTQQEDSAVYLCASSLAGQGNYGYTFGSGTRLTVV.

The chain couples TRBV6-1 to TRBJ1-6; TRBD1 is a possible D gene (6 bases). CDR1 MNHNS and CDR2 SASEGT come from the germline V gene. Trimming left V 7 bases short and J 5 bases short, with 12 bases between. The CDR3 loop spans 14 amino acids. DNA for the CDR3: TGTGCCAGCACCCGAGGGGGGGATAATTCACCCCTCCACTTT. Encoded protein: CASTRGGDNSPLHF.

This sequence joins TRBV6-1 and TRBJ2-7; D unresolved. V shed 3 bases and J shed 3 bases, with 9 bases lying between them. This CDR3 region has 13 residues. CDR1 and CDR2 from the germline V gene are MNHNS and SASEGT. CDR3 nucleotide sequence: TGTGCCAGCAGTGAGCACGGCCTCTACGAGCAGTACTTC. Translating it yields CASSEHGLYEQYF.

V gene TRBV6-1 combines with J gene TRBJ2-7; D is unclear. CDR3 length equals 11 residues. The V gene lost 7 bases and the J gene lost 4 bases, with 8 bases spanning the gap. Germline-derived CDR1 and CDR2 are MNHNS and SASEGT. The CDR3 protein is CASILTYEQYF. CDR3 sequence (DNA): TGTGCCAGCATTCTGACTTACGAGCAGTACTTC.

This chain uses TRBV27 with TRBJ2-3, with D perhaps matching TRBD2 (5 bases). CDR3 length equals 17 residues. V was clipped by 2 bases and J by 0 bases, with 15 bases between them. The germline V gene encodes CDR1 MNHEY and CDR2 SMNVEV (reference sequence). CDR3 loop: CASSLPTAGHSTDTQYF. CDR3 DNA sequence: TGTGCCAGCAGTTTACCGACCGCGGGTCATAGCACAGATACGCAGTATTTT.

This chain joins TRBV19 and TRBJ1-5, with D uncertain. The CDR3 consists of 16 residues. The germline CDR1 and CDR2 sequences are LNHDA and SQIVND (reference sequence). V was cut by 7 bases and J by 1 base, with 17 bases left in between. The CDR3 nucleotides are TGTGCCAGTACGTTGATCGGGGAAGAGAGCAATCAGCCCCAGCATTTT. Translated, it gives CASTLIGEESNQPQHF.

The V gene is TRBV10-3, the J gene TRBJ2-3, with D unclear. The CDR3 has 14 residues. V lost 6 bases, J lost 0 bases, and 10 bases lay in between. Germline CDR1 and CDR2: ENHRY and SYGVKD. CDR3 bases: TGTGCCATCAGAGCTACCGGAAGCACAGATACGCAGTATTTT. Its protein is CAIRATGSTDTQYF.